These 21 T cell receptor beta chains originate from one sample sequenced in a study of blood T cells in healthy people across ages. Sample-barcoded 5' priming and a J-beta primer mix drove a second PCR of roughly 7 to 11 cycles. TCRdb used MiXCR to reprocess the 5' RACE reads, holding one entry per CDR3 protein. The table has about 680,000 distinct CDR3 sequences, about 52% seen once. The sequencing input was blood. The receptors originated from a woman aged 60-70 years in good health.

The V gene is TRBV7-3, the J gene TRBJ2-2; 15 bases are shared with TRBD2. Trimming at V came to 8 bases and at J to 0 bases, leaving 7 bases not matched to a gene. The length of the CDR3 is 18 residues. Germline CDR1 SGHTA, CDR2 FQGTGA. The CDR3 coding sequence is TGTGCCAGCGGCTATGGACTAGCGGGAGGGTCGAACACCGGGGAGCTGTTTTTT. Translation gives CASGYGLAGGSNTGELFF. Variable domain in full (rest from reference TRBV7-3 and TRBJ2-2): GAGVSQTPSNKVTEKGKYVELRCDPISGHTALYWYRQSLGQGPEFLIYFQGTGAADDSGLPNDRFFAVRPEGSVSTLKIQRTERGDSAVYLCASGYGLAGGSNTGELFFGEGSRLTVL.

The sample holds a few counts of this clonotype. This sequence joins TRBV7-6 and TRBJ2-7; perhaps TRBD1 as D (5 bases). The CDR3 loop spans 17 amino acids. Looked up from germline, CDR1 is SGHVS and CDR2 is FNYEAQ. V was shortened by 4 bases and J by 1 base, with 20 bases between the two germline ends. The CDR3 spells CASSSLIRGGTSYEQYF. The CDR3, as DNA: TGTGCCAGCAGCTCCCTTATTAGGGGCGGAACATCCTACGAGCAGTACTTC.

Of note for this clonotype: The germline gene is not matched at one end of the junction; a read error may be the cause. CDR3 bases: TGTGCCTGCAGCCACCCCGGGGGGGCAACTGAAGCTTTCTTT. Translating it yields CACSHPGGATEAFF. The chain uses TRBV3-1 and TRBJ1-1, with D possibly being TRBD1 (6 bases). CDR3 length equals 14 residues. Per germline, CDR1 LGHDT and CDR2 YNNKEL (reference sequence).

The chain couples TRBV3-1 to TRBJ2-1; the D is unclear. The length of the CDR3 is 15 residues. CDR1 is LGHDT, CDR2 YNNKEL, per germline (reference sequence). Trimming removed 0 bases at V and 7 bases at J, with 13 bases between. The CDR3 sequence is CASSQEVSQLNEQFF. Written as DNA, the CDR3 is TGTGCCAGCAGCCAAGAGGTTAGTCAATTAAATGAGCAGTTCTTC.

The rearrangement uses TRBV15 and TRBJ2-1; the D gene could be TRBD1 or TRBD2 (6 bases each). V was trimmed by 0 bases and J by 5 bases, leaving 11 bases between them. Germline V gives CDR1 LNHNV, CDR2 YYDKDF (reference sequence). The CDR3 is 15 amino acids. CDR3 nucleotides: TGTGCCACCAGCAGAGAACGGGGGCCCGACAATGAGCAGTTCTTC. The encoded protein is CATSRERGPDNEQFF.

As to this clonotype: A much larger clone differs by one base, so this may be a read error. This CDR3 reads CASSYWGVGSDEQYF. Here the CDR3 DNA reads TGTGCCAGCAGCTATTGGGGAGTAGGATCGGATGAGCAGTACTTC. The chain couples TRBV7-2 to TRBJ2-7, with D tentatively TRBD2 (5 bases). Germline assignment: CDR1 SGHTA and CDR2 FQGNSA. The CDR3 is made up of 15 amino acids. Deletions cut 4 bases from V and 7 bases from J, with 20 bases between.

The CDR3 DNA sequence: TGTGCCAGCAGTTACCCCGGGACTCCAGACCCCCGAAGCTCCTACAATGAGCAGTTCTTC. It encodes CASSYPGTPDPRSSYNEQFF. The rearrangement links TRBV28 to TRBJ2-1; a weak D match, TRBD2 (6 bases). In germline, CDR1 is MDHEN, CDR2 SYDVKM. This CDR3 spans 20 amino acids. V was clipped by 4 bases and J by 0 bases, with 25 bases between them. The full variable domain, rest sourced from reference TRBV28 and TRBJ2-1, is DVKVTQSSRYLVKRTGEKVFLECVQDMDHENMFWYRQDPGLGLRLIYFSYDVKMKEKGDIPEGYSVSREKKERFSLILESASTNQTSMYLCASSYPGTPDPRSSYNEQFFGPGTRLTVL.

The CDR3 here is CSARGRTSGRESSYNEQYF. The CDR3 DNA reads as TGCAGTGCTAGAGGAAGGACTAGCGGGAGGGAGAGCTCCTACAATGAGCAGTACTTC. The gene calls are TRBV20-1 and TRBJ2-1; 15 bases agree with TRBD2. Judging by the DNA end, TRBJ2-7 fits better; the J call may be wrong. CDR1 is DFQATT and CDR2 is SNEGSKA in the germline V gene (reference sequence). This CDR3 has 19 amino acids.

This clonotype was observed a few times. DNA for the CDR3: TGCAGTGCTAGTAGCGCGGGCAGGGGCCTCAATCAGCCCCAGCATTTT. Translating gives CSASSAGRGLNQPQHF. This chain connects TRBV20-1 to TRBJ1-5; possible D gene TRBD1, 6 bases. This CDR3 region has 16 residues. Per germline, CDR1 DFQATT and CDR2 SNEGSKA (reference sequence). V gave up 3 bases and J gave up 3 bases, with 18 bases separating them.

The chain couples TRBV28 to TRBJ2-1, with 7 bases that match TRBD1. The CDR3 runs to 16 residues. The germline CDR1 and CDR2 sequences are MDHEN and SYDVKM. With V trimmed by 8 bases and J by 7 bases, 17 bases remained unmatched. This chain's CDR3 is CASGAVGTDYYNEQFF. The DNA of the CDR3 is TGTGCCAGCGGGGCGGTCGGGACAGATTACTATAATGAGCAGTTCTTC.

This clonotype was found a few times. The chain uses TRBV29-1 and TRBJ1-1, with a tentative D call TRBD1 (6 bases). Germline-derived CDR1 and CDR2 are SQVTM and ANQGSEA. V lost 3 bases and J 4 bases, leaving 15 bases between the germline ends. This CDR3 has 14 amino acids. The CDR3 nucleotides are TGCAGCGTTGAGGTGGACAGCCTGGGCACTGAAGCTTTCTTT. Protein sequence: CSVEVDSLGTEAFF. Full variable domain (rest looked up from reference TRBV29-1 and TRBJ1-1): SAVISQKPSRDICQRGTSLTIQCQVDSQVTMMFWYRQQPGQSLTLIATANQGSEATYESGFVIDKFPISRPNLTFSTLTVSNMSPEDSSIYLCSVEVDSLGTEAFFGQGTRLTVV.

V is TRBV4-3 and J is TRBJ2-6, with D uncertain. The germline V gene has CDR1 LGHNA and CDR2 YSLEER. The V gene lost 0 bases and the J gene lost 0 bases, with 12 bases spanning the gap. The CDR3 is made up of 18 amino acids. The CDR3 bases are TGCGCCAGCAGCCAAGAATTAGGGATCGGCTCTGGGGCCAACGTCCTGACTTTC. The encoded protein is CASSQELGIGSGANVLTF.

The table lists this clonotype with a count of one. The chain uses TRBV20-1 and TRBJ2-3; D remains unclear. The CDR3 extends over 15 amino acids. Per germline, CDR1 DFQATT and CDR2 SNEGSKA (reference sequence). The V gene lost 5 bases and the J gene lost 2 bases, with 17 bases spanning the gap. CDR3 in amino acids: CSAGDWSLTTDTQYF. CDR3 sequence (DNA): TGCAGTGCTGGCGATTGGAGTCTCACCACAGATACGCAGTATTTT.

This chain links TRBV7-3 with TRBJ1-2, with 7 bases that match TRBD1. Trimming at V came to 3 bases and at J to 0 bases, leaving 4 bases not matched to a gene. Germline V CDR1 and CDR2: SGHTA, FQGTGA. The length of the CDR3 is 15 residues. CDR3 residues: CASSFYQGANYGYTF. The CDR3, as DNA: TGTGCCAGCAGCTTTTATCAGGGGGCTAACTATGGCTACACCTTC.

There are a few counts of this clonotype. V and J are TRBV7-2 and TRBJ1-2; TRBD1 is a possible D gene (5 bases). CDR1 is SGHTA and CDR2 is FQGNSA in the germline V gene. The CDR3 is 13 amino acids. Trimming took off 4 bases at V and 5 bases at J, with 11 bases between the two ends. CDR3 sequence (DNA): TGTGCCAGCAGCTCAAGATCAGGGTATGGCTACACCTTC. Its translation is CASSSRSGYGYTF.

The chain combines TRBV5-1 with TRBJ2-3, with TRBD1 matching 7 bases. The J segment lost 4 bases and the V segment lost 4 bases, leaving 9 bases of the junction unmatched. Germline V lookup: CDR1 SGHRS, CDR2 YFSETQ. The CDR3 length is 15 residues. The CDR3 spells CASSPGGSVPDTQYF. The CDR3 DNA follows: TGCGCCAGCAGCCCAGGGGGTAGCGTTCCAGATACGCAGTATTTT.

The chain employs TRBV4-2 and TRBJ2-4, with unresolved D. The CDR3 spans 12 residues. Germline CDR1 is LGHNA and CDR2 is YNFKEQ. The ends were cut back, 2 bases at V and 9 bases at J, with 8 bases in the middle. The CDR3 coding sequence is TGTGCCAGCAGCCAACAACTTGGCATTCAGTACTTC. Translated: CASSQQLGIQYF.

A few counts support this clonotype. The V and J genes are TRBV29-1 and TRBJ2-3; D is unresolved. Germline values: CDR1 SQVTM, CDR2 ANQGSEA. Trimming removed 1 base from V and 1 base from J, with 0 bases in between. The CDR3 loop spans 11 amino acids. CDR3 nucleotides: TGCAGCGTTGAAGGCACAGATACGCAGTATTTT. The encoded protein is CSVEGTDTQYF.

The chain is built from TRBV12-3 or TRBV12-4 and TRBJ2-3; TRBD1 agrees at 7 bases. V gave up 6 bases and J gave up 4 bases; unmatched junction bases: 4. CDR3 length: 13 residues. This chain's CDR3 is CASSGTGADTQYF. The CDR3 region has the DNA TGTGCCAGCAGCGGAACAGGGGCAGATACGCAGTATTTT.

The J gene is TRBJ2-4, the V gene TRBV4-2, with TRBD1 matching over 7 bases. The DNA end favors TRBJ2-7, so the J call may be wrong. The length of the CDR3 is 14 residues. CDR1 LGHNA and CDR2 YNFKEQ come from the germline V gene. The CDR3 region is CASSIQGYGDEQYF. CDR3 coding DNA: TGTGCCAGCAGCATACAGGGGTACGGTGACGAGCAGTACTTC.

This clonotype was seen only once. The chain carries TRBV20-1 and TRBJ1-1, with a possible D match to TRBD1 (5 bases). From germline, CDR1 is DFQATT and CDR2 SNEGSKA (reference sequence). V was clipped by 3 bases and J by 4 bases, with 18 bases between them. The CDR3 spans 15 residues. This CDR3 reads CSARTTVGPGTEAFF. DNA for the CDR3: TGCAGTGCTAGGACAACGGTGGGACCTGGCACTGAAGCTTTCTTT.